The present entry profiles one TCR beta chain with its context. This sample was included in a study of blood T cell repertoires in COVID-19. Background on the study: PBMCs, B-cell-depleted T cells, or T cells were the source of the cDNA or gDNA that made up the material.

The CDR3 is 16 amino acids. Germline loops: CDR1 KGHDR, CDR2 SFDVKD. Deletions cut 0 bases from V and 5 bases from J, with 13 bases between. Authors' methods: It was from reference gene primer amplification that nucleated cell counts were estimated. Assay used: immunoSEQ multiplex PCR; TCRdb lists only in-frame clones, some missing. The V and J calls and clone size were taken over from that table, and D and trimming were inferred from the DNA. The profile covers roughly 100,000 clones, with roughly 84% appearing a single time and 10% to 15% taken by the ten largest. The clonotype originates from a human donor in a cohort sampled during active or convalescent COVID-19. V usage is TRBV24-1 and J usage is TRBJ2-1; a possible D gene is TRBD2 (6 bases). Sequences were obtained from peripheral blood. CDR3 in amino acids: CATSDLGGNHNNEQFF. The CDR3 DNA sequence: TGTGCCACCAGTGATTTGGGCGGGAACCATAACAATGAGCAGTTCTTC.